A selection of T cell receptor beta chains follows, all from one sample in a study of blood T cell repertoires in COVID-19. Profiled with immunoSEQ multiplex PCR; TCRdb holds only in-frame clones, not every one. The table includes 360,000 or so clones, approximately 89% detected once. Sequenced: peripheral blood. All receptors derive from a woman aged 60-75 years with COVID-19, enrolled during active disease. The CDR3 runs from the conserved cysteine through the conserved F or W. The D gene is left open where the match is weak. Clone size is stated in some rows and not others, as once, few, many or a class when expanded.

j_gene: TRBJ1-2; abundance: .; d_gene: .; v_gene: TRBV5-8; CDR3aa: CASSSLADQYGYTF; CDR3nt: TGTGCCAGCAGCTCGTTAGCGGACCAATATGGCTACACCTTC
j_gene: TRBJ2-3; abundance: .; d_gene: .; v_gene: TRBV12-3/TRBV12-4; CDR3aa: CASKMGSSGTQYF; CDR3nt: TGTGCCAGCAAGATGGGCTCATCAGGTACGCAGTATTTT
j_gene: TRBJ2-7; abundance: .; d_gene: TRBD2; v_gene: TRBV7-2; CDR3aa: CASSLRSGGSFGWEQYF; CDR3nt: TGTGCCAGCAGCTTACGGAGCGGGGGCTCCTTTGGGTGGGAGCAGTACTTC
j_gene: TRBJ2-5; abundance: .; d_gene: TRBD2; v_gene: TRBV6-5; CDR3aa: CASTQIPGLVETQYF; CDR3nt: TGTGCCAGCACCCAGATCCCGGGACTAGTGGAGACCCAGTACTTC
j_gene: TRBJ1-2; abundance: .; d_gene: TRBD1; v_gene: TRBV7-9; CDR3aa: CASNLDREGYTF; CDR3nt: TGTGCCAGCAACCTGGACAGGGAAGGCTACACCTTC
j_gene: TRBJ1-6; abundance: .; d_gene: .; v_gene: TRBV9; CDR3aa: CASSQQGEVDSPLHF; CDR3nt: TGTGCCAGCAGCCAACAAGGTGAGGTAGACTCACCCCTCCACTTT
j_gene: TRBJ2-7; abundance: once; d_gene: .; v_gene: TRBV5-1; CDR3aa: CASSLQEQYEQYF; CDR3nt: TGCGCCAGCAGCTTGCAGGAACAGTACGAGCAGTACTTC
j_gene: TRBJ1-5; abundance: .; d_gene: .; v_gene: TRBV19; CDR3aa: CATTSEPYSNQPQHF; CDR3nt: TGTGCCACTACGTCGGAGCCATATAGCAATCAGCCCCAGCATTTT
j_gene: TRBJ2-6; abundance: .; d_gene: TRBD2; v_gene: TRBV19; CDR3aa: CASSRGLTSGANVLTF; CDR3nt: TGTGCCAGTAGTAGGGGACTAACCTCTGGGGCCAACGTCCTGACTTTC
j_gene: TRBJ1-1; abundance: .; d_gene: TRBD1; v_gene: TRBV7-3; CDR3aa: CASSLTRQGGAFF; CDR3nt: TGTGCCAGCAGCTTAACGAGACAGGGGGGAGCTTTCTTT
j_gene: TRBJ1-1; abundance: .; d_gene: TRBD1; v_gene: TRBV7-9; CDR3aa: CASSRRDSEAFF; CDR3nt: TGTGCCAGCAGCCGACGGGACAGTGAAGCTTTCTTT
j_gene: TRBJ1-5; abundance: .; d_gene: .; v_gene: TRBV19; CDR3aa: CASSIYDRNQPQHF; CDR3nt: TGTGCCAGTAGTATATACGACAGGAATCAGCCCCAGCATTTT
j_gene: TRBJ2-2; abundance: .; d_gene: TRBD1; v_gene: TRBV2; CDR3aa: CASRAGTANTGELFF; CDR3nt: TGTGCCAGCAGGGCCGGGACAGCGAACACCGGGGAGCTGTTTTTT
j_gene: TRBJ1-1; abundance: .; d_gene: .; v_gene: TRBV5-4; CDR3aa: CASSRGRTRNTEAFF; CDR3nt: TGTGCCAGCAGCCGAGGAAGGACACGGAACACTGAAGCTTTCTTT
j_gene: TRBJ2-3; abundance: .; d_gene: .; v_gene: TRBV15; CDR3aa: CATSRDYAAGSDTQYF; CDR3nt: TGTGCCACCAGCAGAGATTATGCTGCAGGGTCGGATACGCAGTATTTT
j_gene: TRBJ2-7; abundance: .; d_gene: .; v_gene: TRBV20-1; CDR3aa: CSAHDISEQYF; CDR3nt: TGCAGTGCTCATGACATTTCCGAGCAGTACTTC
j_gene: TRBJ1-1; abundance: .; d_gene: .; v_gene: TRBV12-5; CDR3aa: CASGLVGGEAFF; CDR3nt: TGTGCTAGTGGTTTGGTCGGGGGTGAAGCTTTCTTT
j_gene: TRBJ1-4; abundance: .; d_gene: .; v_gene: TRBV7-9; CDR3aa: CASSLTGMNEKLFF; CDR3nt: TGTGCCAGCAGCTTAACAGGGATGAATGAAAAACTGTTTTTT
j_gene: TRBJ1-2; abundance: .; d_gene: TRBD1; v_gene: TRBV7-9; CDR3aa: CASSYLSPGTGVGYTF; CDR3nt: TGTGCCAGCAGTTATCTCAGTCCCGGGACAGGGGTTGGCTACACCTTC
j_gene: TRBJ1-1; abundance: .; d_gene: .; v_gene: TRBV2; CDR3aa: CASSDSNTEAFF; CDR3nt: TGTGCCAGCAGTGATTCAAACACTGAAGCTTTCTTT
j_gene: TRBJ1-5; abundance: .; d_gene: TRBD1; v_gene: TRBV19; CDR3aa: CASSAGQVPGQPQHF; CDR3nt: TGTGCCAGTAGCGCGGGACAGGTCCCCGGTCAGCCCCAGCATTTT
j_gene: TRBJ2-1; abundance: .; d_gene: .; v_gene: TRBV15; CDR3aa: CATSRTAGVYNEQFF; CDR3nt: TGTGCCACCAGCAGAACGGCGGGTGTCTACAATGAGCAGTTCTTC
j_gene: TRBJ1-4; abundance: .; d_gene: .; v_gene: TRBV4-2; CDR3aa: CASSQDWQGPATNEKLFF; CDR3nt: TGTGCCAGCAGCCAAGACTGGCAGGGCCCCGCAACTAATGAAAAACTGTTTTTT
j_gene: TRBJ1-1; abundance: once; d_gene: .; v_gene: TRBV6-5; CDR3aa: CASRGTPNTEAFF; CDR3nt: TGTGCCAGCAGGGGGACACCGAACACTGAAGCTTTCTTT
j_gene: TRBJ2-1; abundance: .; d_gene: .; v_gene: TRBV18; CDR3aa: CASSPAVSSYNEQFF; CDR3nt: TGTGCCAGCTCACCAGCGGTAAGCTCCTACAATGAGCAGTTCTTC
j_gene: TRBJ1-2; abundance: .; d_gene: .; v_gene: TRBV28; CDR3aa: CASSLHSDRGYGYTF; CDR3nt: TGTGCCAGCAGTTTACACTCGGACAGAGGATATGGCTACACCTTC
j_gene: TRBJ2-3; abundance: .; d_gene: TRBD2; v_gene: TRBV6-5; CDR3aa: CASRVTSGLTDTQYF; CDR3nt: TGTGCCAGCAGGGTGACTAGCGGCCTCACAGATACGCAGTATTTT
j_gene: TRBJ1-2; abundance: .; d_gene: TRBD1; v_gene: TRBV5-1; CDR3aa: CASSLAVRGSSVGYTF; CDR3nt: TGCGCCAGCAGCTTGGCCGTCAGGGGGAGCTCTGTTGGCTACACCTTC
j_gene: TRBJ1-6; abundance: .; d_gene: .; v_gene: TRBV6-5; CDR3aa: CASRLGGQNSPLHF; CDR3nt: TGTGCCAGCCGCCTAGGGGGTCAGAATTCACCCCTCCACTTT
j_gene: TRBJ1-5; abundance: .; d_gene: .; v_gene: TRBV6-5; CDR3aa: CASGTSNQPQHF; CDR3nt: TGTGCCAGCGGTACAAGCAATCAGCCCCAGCATTTT
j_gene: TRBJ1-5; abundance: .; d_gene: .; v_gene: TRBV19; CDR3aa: CASSMRTAAQPQHF; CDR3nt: TGTGCCAGTAGTATGAGGACAGCGGCTCAGCCCCAGCATTTT
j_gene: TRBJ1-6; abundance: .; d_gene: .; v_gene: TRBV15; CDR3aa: CATSYQGGPGAPLHF; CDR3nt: TGTGCCACCAGCTATCAGGGAGGGCCTGGGGCACCCCTCCACTTT
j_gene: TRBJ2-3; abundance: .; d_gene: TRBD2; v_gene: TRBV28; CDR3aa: CASSTQGAGGPFTDTQYF; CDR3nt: TGTGCCAGCAGCACCCAGGGAGCGGGGGGGCCGTTTACAGATACGCAGTATTTT
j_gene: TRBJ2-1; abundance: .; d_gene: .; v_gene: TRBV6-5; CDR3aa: CASRGASSYNEQFF; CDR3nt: TGTGCCAGCAGAGGCGCCTCTAGCTACAATGAGCAGTTCTTC
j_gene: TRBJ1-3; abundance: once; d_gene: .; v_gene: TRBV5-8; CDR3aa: CASSLNQGLRRNTIYF; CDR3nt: TGTGCCAGCAGCTTAAATCAGGGGCTCAGGAGAAACACCATATATTTT
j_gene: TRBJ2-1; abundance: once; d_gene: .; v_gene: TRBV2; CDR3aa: CASSPIRGGKNNEQFF; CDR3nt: TGTGCCAGCAGTCCCATTAGGGGGGGCAAGAACAATGAGCAGTTCTTC
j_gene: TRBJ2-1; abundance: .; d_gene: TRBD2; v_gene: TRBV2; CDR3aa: CASGTSGSYNEQFF; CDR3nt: TGTGCCAGCGGAACTAGCGGCTCCTACAATGAGCAGTTCTTC
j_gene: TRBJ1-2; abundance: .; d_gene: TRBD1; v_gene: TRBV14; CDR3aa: CASSLRTGVDYGYTF; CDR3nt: TGTGCCAGCAGCCTACGGACAGGGGTGGACTATGGCTACACCTTC
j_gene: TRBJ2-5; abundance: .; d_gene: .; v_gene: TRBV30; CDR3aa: CAWSQETQYF; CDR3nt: TGTGCCTGGAGTCAGGAGACCCAGTACTTC
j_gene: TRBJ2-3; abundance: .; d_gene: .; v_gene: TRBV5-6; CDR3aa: CASSLGDRGATDTQYF; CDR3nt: TGTGCCAGCAGCTTGGGTGACCGGGGGGCCACAGATACGCAGTATTTT
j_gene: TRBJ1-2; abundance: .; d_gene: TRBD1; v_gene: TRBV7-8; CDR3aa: CASSRRQGSRGDYGYTF; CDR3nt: TGTGCCAGCAGCCGACGACAGGGGTCCCGTGGGGACTATGGCTACACCTTC
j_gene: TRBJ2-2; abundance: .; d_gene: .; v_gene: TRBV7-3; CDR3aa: CASSLLGVKNTGELFF; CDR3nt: TGTGCCAGCAGCTTATTGGGAGTAAAAAACACCGGGGAGCTGTTTTTT
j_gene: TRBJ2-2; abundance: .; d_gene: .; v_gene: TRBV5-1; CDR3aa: CASSLEVGPGELFF; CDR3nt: TGCGCCAGCAGCTTGGAAGTGGGGCCGGGGGAGCTGTTTTTT
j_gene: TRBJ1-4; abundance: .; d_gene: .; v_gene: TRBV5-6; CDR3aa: CASSYTTAPEPEKLFF; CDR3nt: TGTGCCAGCAGCTACACGACAGCGCCTGAGCCGGAAAAACTGTTTTTT
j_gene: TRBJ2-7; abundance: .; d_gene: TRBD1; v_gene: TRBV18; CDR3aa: CASSTGTGGEQYF; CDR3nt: TGTGCCAGCTCAACCGGGACAGGGGGTGAGCAGTACTTC
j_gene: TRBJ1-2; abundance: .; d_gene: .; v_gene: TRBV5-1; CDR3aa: CASSLLGTDYGYTF; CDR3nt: TGCGCCAGCAGCTTGTTGGGCACAGACTATGGCTACACCTTC
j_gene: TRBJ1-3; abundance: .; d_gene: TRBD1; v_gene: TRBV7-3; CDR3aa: CASSTGVSGNTIYF; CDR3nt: TGTGCCAGCAGCACAGGGGTCTCTGGAAACACCATATATTTT
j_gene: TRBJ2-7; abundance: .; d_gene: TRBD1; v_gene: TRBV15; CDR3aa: CATSSPGTGARNEQYF; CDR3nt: TGTGCCACCAGCAGTCCCGGGACAGGGGCTCGGAACGAGCAGTACTTC
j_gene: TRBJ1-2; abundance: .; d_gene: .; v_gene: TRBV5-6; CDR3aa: CASSTGGGRYYGYTF; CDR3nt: TGTGCCAGCAGCACCGGCGGGGGGCGTTACTATGGCTACACCTTC
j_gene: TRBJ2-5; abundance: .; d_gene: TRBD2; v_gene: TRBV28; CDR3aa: CASRGGWDPSYF; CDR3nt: TGTGCCAGCAGGGGGGGGTGGGACCCCTCGTACTTC
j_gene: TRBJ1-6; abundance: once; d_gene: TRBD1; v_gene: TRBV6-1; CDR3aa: CASSEHIDRGRARLSSYNSPLHF; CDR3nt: TGTGCCAGCAGTGAACACATCGACAGGGGCCGGGCCCGCTTAAGCTCCTATAATTCACCCCTCCACTTT
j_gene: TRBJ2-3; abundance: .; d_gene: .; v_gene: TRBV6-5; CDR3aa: CASSPGQADTQYF; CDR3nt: TGTGCCAGCAGTCCGGGACAAGCAGATACGCAGTATTTT
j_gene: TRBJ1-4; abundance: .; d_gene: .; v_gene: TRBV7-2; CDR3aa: CASSLAPSSNEKLFF; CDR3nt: TGTGCCAGCAGCTTAGCGCCCTCCAGTAATGAAAAACTGTTTTTT
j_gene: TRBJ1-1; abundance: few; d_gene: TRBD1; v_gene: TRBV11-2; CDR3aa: CASSPRTGTGRVTEAFF; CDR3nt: TGTGCCAGCAGCCCGAGGACAGGAACCGGTCGGGTCACTGAAGCTTTCTTT
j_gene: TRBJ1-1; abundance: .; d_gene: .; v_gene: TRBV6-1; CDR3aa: CASSEVRSPSTEAFF; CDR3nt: TGTGCCAGCAGTGAAGTGAGGTCCCCTTCGACTGAAGCTTTCTTT
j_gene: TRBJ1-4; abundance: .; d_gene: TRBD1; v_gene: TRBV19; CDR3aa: CASRANDRAEEKLFF; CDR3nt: TGTGCCAGTAGGGCTAACGACAGGGCGGAAGAAAAACTGTTTTTT